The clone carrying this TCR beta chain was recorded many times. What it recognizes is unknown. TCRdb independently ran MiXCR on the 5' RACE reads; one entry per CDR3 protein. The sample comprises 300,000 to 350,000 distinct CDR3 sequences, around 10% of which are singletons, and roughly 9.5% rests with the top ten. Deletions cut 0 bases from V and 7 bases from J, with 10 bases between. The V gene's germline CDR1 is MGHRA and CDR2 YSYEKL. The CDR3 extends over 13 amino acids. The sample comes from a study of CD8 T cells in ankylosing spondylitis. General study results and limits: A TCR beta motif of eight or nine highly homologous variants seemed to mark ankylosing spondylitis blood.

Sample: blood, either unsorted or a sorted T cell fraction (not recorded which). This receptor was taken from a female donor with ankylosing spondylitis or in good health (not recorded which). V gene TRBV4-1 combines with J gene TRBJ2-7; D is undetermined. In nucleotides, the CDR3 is TGCGCCAGCAGCCAAGAGGCGTCGAGGGAGCAGTACTTC. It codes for CASSQEASREQYF.